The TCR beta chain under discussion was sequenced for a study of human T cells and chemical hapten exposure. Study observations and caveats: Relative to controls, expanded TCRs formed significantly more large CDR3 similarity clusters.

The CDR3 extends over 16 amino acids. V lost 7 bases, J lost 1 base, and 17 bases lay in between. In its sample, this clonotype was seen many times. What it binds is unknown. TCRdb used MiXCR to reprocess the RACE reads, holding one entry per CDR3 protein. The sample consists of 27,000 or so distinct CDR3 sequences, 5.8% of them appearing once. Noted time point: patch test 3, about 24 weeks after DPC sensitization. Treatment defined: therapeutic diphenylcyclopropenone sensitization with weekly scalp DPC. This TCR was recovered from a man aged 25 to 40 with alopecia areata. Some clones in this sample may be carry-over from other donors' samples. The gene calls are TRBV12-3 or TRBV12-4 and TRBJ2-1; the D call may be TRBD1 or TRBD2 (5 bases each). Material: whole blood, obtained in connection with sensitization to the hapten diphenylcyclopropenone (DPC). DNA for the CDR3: TGTGCCAGCAACAGTTGGATTGAGGGGTCCTACAATGAGCAGTTCTTC. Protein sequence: CASNSWIEGSYNEQFF.